This is a list of T cell receptor beta chains from one sample in a study of OX40 agonist ivuxolimab in advanced cancers. TCRdb's copy holds only in-frame clones and misses some; the assay was immunoSEQ multiplex PCR. Of tens of thousands of clones detected, about nine tenths appear once; the ten largest clones hold about 3.7%. The sample was CD4+ or CD8+ T cells sorted from blood, taken in a trial of the OX40 agonist ivuxolimab. These receptors were taken from an adult with an advanced solid tumor such as melanoma, head and neck, liver or kidney cancer. Each CDR3 is given with its conserved first and last residue. The D gene is left open where the match is weak. Clone sizes are given selectively: once, few, many, or a class where the clone is expanded.

length: 12; D: TRBD1; J: TRBJ1-2; size: -; V: TRBV19; DNA: TGTGCCAGTCTGACAGGGATGGATGGCTACACCTTC; CDR3: CASLTGMDGYTF
length: 15; D: -; J: TRBJ1-3; size: few; V: TRBV9; DNA: TGTGCCAGCAGCGTAGTGGGTTCCCCTGGAAACACCATATATTTT; CDR3: CASSVVGSPGNTIYF
length: 14; D: -; J: TRBJ1-2; size: -; V: TRBV6-5; DNA: TGTGCCAGCAGTTACTCGGCCGCCATGCAGGGCTACACCTTC; CDR3: CASSYSAAMQGYTF
length: 16; D: TRBD2; J: TRBJ2-1; size: -; V: TRBV7-9; DNA: TGTGCCAGCAGCTTAGTTGAGCGGGAGGGCCACAATGAGCAGTTCTTC; CDR3: CASSLVEREGHNEQFF
length: 14; D: -; J: TRBJ1-1; size: -; V: TRBV5-8; DNA: TGTGCCAGCAGCTTACAGCTAGCAGCCACTGAAGCTTTCTTT; CDR3: CASSLQLAATEAFF
length: 13; D: -; J: TRBJ1-3; size: -; V: TRBV9; DNA: TGTGCCAGCAGCGCAGCCTCTGGAAACACCATATATTTT; CDR3: CASSAASGNTIYF
length: 13; D: -; J: TRBJ2-2; size: -; V: TRBV7-3; DNA: TGTGCCAGCAGCTTACAATCGGCCGGGGAGCTGTTTTTT; CDR3: CASSLQSAGELFF
length: 14; D: TRBD1; J: TRBJ2-7; size: -; V: TRBV19; DNA: TGTGCCAGTGCCCCGGGACAGCGGTCCTACGAGCAGTACTTC; CDR3: CASAPGQRSYEQYF
length: 18; D: TRBD2; J: TRBJ2-2; size: -; V: TRBV7-9; DNA: TGTGCCAGTATTGCTCTAGTATGGCGGGAGGACGAACCCGGGGAGCTGTTTTTT; CDR3: CASIALVWREDEPGELFF
length: 15; D: -; J: TRBJ2-2; size: -; V: TRBV2; DNA: TGTGCCAGCAGGCCGACAGAATTGAACACCGGGGAGCTGTTTTTT; CDR3: CASRPTELNTGELFF
length: 18; D: TRBD1; J: TRBJ1-3; size: -; V: TRBV11-2; DNA: TGTGCCAGCAGCTCGATCCAACGAACAGGGGAATCTGGAAACACCATATATTTT; CDR3: CASSSIQRTGESGNTIYF
length: 13; D: -; J: TRBJ2-7; size: -; V: TRBV7-9; DNA: TGTGCCAGCAGCCGAGGGAGCTCCTACGAGCAGTACTTC; CDR3: CASSRGSSYEQYF
length: 18; D: -; J: TRBJ1-2; size: -; V: TRBV5-1; DNA: TGCGCCAGCAGCTTAGAGTTCGGGGGAACAGTTGGAAACTATGGCTACACCTTC; CDR3: CASSLEFGGTVGNYGYTF
length: 16; D: TRBD1; J: TRBJ2-3; size: -; V: TRBV5-1; DNA: TGTGCCAGCAGCTATCCGGGACAGGGGTACACAGATACGCAGTATTTT; CDR3: CASSYPGQGYTDTQYF
length: 16; D: TRBD2; J: TRBJ2-3; size: -; V: TRBV5-4; DNA: TGTGCCAGCAGCCCTCCCGGAGAGCGGGGGGGGGATACGCAGTATTTT; CDR3: CASSPPGERGGDTQYF
length: 15; D: TRBD1; J: TRBJ2-7; size: -; V: TRBV7-9; DNA: TGTGCCAGCAGCGCGTGGGGACAGGGCTTCAACGAGCAGTACTTC; CDR3: CASSAWGQGFNEQYF
length: 15; D: -; J: TRBJ1-2; size: -; V: TRBV5-6; DNA: TGTGCCAGCAGCTTATTTCGACAGGCTAACTATGGCTACACCTTC; CDR3: CASSLFRQANYGYTF
length: 14; D: TRBD1; J: TRBJ2-1; size: -; V: TRBV10-2; DNA: TGCGCCACCACCGGGACAGGTTCCTACAATGAGCAGTTCTTC; CDR3: CATTGTGSYNEQFF
length: 15; D: -; J: TRBJ1-5; size: -; V: TRBV9; DNA: TGTGCCAGCAGCGTAGCTCCGGATAGCAATCAGCCCCAGCATTTT; CDR3: CASSVAPDSNQPQHF
length: 14; D: TRBD1; J: TRBJ1-2; size: -; V: TRBV9; DNA: TGTGCCAGCAGCCTATCTTGGGGGACAGGACTTGCCAGCTTC; CDR3: CASSLSWGTGLASF
length: 15; D: -; J: TRBJ2-7; size: -; V: TRBV28; DNA: TGTGCCAGCAGTCCTCCCGGGACGGGGGCCTACGAGCAGTACTTC; CDR3: CASSPPGTGAYEQYF
length: 14; D: -; J: TRBJ2-3; size: -; V: TRBV28; DNA: TGTGCCAGCACCCTACGGGACTTCACAGATACGCAGTATTTT; CDR3: CASTLRDFTDTQYF